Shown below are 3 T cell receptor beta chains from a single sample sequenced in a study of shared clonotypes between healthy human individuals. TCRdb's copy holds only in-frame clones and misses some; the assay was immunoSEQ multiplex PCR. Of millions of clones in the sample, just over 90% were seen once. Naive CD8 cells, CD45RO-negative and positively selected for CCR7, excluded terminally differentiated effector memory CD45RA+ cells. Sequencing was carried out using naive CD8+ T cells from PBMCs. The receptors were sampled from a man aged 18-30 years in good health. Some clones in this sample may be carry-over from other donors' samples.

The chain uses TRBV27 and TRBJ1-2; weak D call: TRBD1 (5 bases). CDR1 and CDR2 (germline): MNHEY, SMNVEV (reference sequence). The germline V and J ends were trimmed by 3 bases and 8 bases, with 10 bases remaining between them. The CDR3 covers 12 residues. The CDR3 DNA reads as TGTGCCAGCAGTTTGATGGGGCAAGGCTACACCTTC. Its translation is CASSLMGQGYTF.

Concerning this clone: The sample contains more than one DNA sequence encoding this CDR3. CDR3 loop: CAWSGGGEQYF. The CDR3 region has the DNA TGTGCCTGGAGTGGTGGAGGAGAGCAGTACTTC. The chain employs TRBV30 and TRBJ2-7; D perhaps matches TRBD2 (5 bases). The germline CDR1 and CDR2 sequences are GTSNPN and SVGIG (reference sequence). Between the trimmed V and J ends, which lost 1 base and 7 bases, there was a span of 8 bases. The CDR3 loop spans 11 amino acids.

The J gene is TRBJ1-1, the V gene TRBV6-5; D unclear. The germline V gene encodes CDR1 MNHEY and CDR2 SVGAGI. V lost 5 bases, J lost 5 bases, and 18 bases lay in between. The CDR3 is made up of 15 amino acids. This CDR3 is CASSPSQYLPTEAFF. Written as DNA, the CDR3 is TGTGCCAGCAGTCCAAGCCAATACCTGCCAACTGAAGCTTTCTTT.